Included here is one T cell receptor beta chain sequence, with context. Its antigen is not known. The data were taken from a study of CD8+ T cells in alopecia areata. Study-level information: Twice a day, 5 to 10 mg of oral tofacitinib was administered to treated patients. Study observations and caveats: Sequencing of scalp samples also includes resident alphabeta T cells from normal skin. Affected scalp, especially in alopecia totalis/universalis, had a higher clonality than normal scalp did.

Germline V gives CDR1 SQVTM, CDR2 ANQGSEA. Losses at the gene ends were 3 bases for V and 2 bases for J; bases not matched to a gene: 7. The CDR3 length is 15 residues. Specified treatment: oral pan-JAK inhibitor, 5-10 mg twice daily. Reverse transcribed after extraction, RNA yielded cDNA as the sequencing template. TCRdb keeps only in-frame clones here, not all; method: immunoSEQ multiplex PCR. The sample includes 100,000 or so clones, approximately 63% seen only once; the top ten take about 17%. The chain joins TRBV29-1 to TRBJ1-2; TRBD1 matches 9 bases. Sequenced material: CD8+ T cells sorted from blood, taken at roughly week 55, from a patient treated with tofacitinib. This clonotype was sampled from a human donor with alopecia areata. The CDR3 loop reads CSVESMDRGNYGYTF. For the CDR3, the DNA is TGCAGCGTTGAGTCGATGGACAGGGGAAACTATGGCTACACCTTC.